This record concerns one T cell receptor (beta chain) sequence. Sequenced by immunoSEQ multiplex PCR; TCRdb stores in-frame clones only, minus some. Here the sample spans about 130,000 clones, around 80% being singletons. The time point is: baseline pretreatment blood. Sample treatment: 15 Gy SBRT to primary tumor, nephrectomy 4 weeks later. This record comes from a study of radiation and T cells in renal cell carcinoma. Per germline, CDR1 MNHEY and CDR2 SVGAGI. There are 12 residues in the CDR3. V lost 0 bases, J lost 7 bases, and 6 bases lay in between. The material was blood, obtained from a patient whose treatment included radiotherapy and nephrectomy. The V and J genes are TRBV6-5 and TRBJ1-2; D call uncertain. The sequence was obtained from a woman aged 55-69 years with renal cell carcinoma. CDR3 sequence reads: CASSYSSSGYTF. The CDR3 bases are TGTGCCAGCAGTTACTCGAGCTCTGGCTACACCTTC.